Given below is one TCR beta chain in context. Its specificity is unknown. These data come from a study of CXCR3-negative and CXCR3-positive naive CD8 T cells. Findings and limits, study-wide: Similar TRBV-TRBJ gene usage was seen in naive CXCR3-negative and CXCR3-positive cells, but not in memory cells. Naive subsets were similarly diverse, while memory CD8+ repertoires were much less diverse. Post-cryopreservation CXCR3 expression was partly diminished, and the bulk of assays employed fresh PBMCs.

5' RACE that incorporated UMI labels was used to prepare the TRB cDNA libraries. TCRdb reprocessed the 5' RACE reads, with one entry per CDR3 protein and no DNA. The listing contains about 40,000 distinct CDR3 sequences. Sequenced: memory CD8+ T cells from blood. The TCR comes from a human donor in good health. Some clones in this sample may be carry-over from other donors' samples.

This CDR3 is CASSYSPSYEQYF. V is TRBV6-6 and J is TRBJ2-7. The germline gives CDR1 MNHNY, CDR2 SVGAGI (reference sequence). The CDR3 runs 13 residues.